What follows are 21 T cell receptor beta chains derived from one specimen sequenced in a study of T cells in Graves' hyperthyroidism and ophthalmopathy. RNA transcripts were the template for amplifying TCR beta CDR3 regions. Primed by the HTBI set, a first-round RT-PCR was run on the TCR CDR3. Each CDR3 protein is one row after TCRdb ran MiXCR on the multiplex PCR reads. The sample includes 410,000 or so distinct CDR3 sequences, roughly 14% of them seen just once. Specimen: blood. These receptors were taken from a man younger than 35 with Graves' ophthalmopathy.

This clonotype was seen more than once but under ten times. This chain links TRBV7-2 with TRBJ2-2; 8 nucleotides align to TRBD2. V gave up 1 base and J gave up 3 bases; unmatched junction bases: 4. The CDR3 has 16 amino acids. Germline CDR1 and CDR2: SGHTA and FQGNSA. CDR3: CASSLGGGGYTGELFF. The CDR3 nucleotides read TGTGCCAGCAGCTTAGGGGGCGGGGGGTACACCGGGGAGCTGTTTTTT. Based on the CDR3 plus reference TRBV7-2 and TRBJ2-2, the full variable domain is GAGVSQSPSNKVTEKGKDVELRCDPISGHTALYWYRQSLGQGLEFLIYFQGNSAPDKSGLPSDRFSAERTGGSVSTLTIQRTQQEDSAVYLCASSLGGGGYTGELFFGEGSRLTVL.

This clonotype has only a few counts. The rearrangement joins TRBV10-1 to TRBJ2-7, with TRBD2 matching over 8 bases. Germline V gene sequence: CDR1 WNHNN, CDR2 SYGVQD (reference sequence). The CDR3 is 13 residues long. J gave up 9 bases and V 0 bases, and 4 bases lay outside the gene matches. CDR3 protein: CASSESGTRPQYF. The DNA of the CDR3 is TGCGCCAGCAGTGAGTCAGGGACTAGACCGCAGTACTTC.

This clonotype has a count of ten or more. The J gene is TRBJ2-1, the V gene TRBV20-1; a weak D match, TRBD1 (5 bases). Germline V gene lookup returns CDR1 DFQATT and CDR2 SNEGSKA (reference sequence). This CDR3 is 15 amino acids long. V gave up 1 base and J gave up 1 base, with 11 bases separating them. This chain's CDR3 is CSARVGPGSYNEQFF. The CDR3 DNA sequence: TGCAGTGCTAGAGTCGGACCAGGGTCCTACAATGAGCAGTTCTTC.

This clonotype was detected ten times or more. The chain links TRBV5-1 to TRBJ2-5, with 8 bases fitting TRBD2. Germline CDR1 is SGHRS and CDR2 is YFSETQ. Germline trimming cut 1 base from V and 5 bases from J; bases unmatched to any gene: 10. There are 16 residues in the CDR3. Here the CDR3 DNA reads TGCGCCAGCAGCTTGAAAGCGGGAGATGGGCGGGAGACCCAGTACTTC. Amino acids: CASSLKAGDGRETQYF.

This clonotype was recorded a few times. The V gene is TRBV18, the J gene TRBJ1-4; maybe TRBD1 (6 bases). V lost 3 bases, J lost 5 bases, and 13 bases lay in between. The CDR3 extends over 15 amino acids. Germline V CDR1 and CDR2: KGHSH, LQKENI. The CDR3 DNA sequence: TGTGCCAGCTCACCTGGGGGGGCTCCAAATGAAAAACTGTTTTTT. It encodes CASSPGGAPNEKLFF.

Only a few counts were recorded for this clonotype. This rearrangement joins TRBV10-3 to TRBJ1-1; unclear D gene. The V gene lost 4 bases and the J gene lost 3 bases, with 9 bases spanning the gap. Germline CDR1 and CDR2: ENHRY and SYGVKD. The CDR3 sequence is 13 residues long. The CDR3 DNA reads as TGTGCCATCAGTGGCGGGGTTTACACTGAAGCTTTCTTT. Translated: CAISGGVYTEAFF.

This clonotype was seen at least ten times. This CDR3 reads CASSLRGTDTQYF. The CDR3 DNA is TGTGCCAGCAGTTTGAGGGGCACAGATACGCAGTATTTT. The chain uses TRBV12-3 or TRBV12-4 and TRBJ2-3; TRBD2 might be the D (5 bases). The CDR3 consists of 13 residues. V gave up 3 bases and J gave up 1 base, with 5 bases separating them.

With regard to this clonotype: This may arise from a read error, as a much more abundant clone is one base away. CDR3 coding DNA: TGCGGCGTTGAAATAGTAGGACGGCAAGAGACCCAGTACTTC. Translated, it gives CGVEIVGRQETQYF. This chain joins TRBV29-1 and TRBJ2-5, with D hard to call. Germline values: CDR1 SQVTM, CDR2 ANQGSEA. CDR3 length: 14 amino acids.

The chain joins TRBV19 to TRBJ2-7; the match to TRBD2 covers 13 bases. The CDR3 consists of 16 residues. Germline assignment: CDR1 LNHDA and CDR2 SQIVND (reference sequence). V gave up 6 bases and J gave up 3 bases; unmatched junction bases: 8. This CDR3 reads CASSLGLAGFVYEQYF. For the CDR3, the DNA is TGTGCCAGTAGCCTGGGACTAGCGGGATTCGTCTACGAGCAGTACTTC.

This clonotype was detected ten times or more. The chain links TRBV13 to TRBJ2-7; possibly TRBD2 for D (5 bases). The CDR3 spans 14 residues. Germline lookup yields CDR1 PRHDT and CDR2 FYEKMQ (reference sequence). The V end lost 4 bases, the J end lost 5 bases, and 15 bases lay between the germline ends. The CDR3 DNA reads as TGTGCCAGCAGCTCTCGGCAAGCGGACGACGAGCAGTACTTC. Translation: CASSSRQADDEQYF.

The V and J genes are TRBV24-1 and TRBJ1-3; D is unclear. Germline-derived CDR1 and CDR2 are KGHDR and SFDVKD. V lost 6 bases and J 1 base, leaving 3 bases between the germline ends. The CDR3 sequence is 12 residues long. CDR3 region: CATSTSGNTIYF. The CDR3 region has the DNA TGTGCCACCAGTACTTCTGGAAACACCATATATTTT.

This clonotype was observed many times. V is TRBV10-3 and J is TRBJ2-5; TRBD2 is a possible D gene (6 bases). The CDR3 consists of 14 residues. Germline CDR1 is ENHRY and CDR2 is SYGVKD. V lost 8 bases and J lost 0, with 13 bases in between. The CDR3 DNA sequence: TGTGCCATCGGAATAGCGGCGGACCAAGAGACCCAGTACTTC. It is translated as CAIGIAADQETQYF.

This clonotype was observed many times. The chain joins TRBV28 to TRBJ1-6, with 8 bases identical to TRBD1. Looked up from germline, CDR1 is MDHEN and CDR2 is SYDVKM. V shed 4 bases and J 0 bases; nucleotides not matched to a gene: 2. The CDR3 totals 16 residues. CDR3 residues: CASSSGQVSYNSPLHF. The CDR3 nucleotides are TGTGCCAGCAGTTCGGGACAGGTCTCCTATAATTCACCCCTCCACTTT.

A few counts support this clonotype. The V gene is TRBV20-1, the J gene TRBJ2-3, with D possibly matching TRBD2 (6 bases). Trimming took off 3 bases at V and 1 base at J, with 8 bases between the two ends. This CDR3 has 13 residues. Per the germline V gene, CDR1 is DFQATT and CDR2 is SNEGSKA (reference sequence). The CDR3 reads CSASVAGTDTQYF. DNA of the CDR3: TGCAGTGCTAGTGTAGCGGGCACAGATACGCAGTATTTT.

As regards this clonotype: A much more abundant neighbour one base away suggests this may be a read error. CDR3 sequence reads: CVSSRDGPYNEQFF. The CDR3 DNA is TGTGTCAGCAGCCGGGACGGGCCATACAATGAGCAGTTCTTC. The chain combines TRBV6-1 with TRBJ2-1, with D possibly called TRBD1 or TRBD2 (5 bases each). CDR1 MNHNS and CDR2 SASEGT come from the germline V gene. The length of the CDR3 is 14 residues.

The chain carries TRBV19 and TRBJ1-2, with D possibly matching TRBD1 (6 bases). CDR1 is LNHDA, CDR2 SQIVND, per germline (reference sequence). This CDR3 contains 15 residues. Trimming took off 7 bases at V and 2 bases at J, with 17 bases between the two ends. CDR3 DNA: TGTGCCAGTACCCCCGAGGGGGGGAGAAACTATGGCTACACCTTC. Amino acids: CASTPEGGRNYGYTF.

This clonotype appeared a few times. The chain links TRBV9 to TRBJ2-5; 10 nucleotides match TRBD2. The J segment lost 5 bases and the V segment lost 4 bases, leaving 14 bases of the junction unmatched. In germline, CDR1 is SGDLS, CDR2 YYNGEE. This CDR3 is 17 amino acids long. The DNA of the CDR3 is TGTGCCAGCAGCCCCGAACGTCTAGCGGGGGTTGAGGAGACCCAGTACTTC. Protein sequence: CASSPERLAGVEETQYF.

The rearrangement joins TRBV7-3 to TRBJ1-3; D ambiguous. This CDR3 has 13 residues. CDR1 is SGHTA, CDR2 FQGTGA, per germline. Trimming removed 5 bases from V and 2 bases from J, with 7 bases in between. CDR3: CASSQGPGNTIYF. CDR3 DNA: TGTGCCAGCAGCCAAGGGCCTGGAAACACCATATATTTT.

V is TRBV6-4 and J is TRBJ2-7; 13 bases are a match to TRBD2. The CDR3 runs to 17 residues. In germline, CDR1 is MRHNA, CDR2 SNTAGT. The ends lost 2 bases at V and 5 bases at J; junction bases unmatched: 9. CDR3 loop: CASSDPPTSGRSHEQYF. The CDR3, as DNA: TGTGCCAGCAGTGACCCACCGACTAGCGGGAGGTCCCACGAGCAGTACTTC.

This clonotype has at least ten counts. The chain links TRBV2 to TRBJ1-1; D not resolved. The germline gives CDR1 SNHLY, CDR2 FYNNEI. The CDR3 totals 10 residues. Trimming stripped 8 bases from V and 7 bases from J, with 8 bases between. CDR3 sequence: CASVRHEAFF. CDR3 coding DNA: TGTGCCAGCGTTCGGCATGAAGCTTTCTTT.

This clonotype was picked up many times. J is TRBJ1-1 and V is TRBV12-5; a weak D match, TRBD1 (6 bases). CDR1 and CDR2 from the germline V gene are LGHNT and FRNRAP. The CDR3 consists of 14 residues. V lost 5 bases to trimming and J lost 1 base, with 11 bases between them. Here the CDR3 DNA reads TGTGCTAGTGGTCTCCACAGGGAGAACACTGAAGCTTTCTTT. It is translated as CASGLHRENTEAFF.